The rows below give T cell receptor beta chains drawn from one sample of a study of T cell repertoires in cytomegalovirus infection. Each CDR3 protein gets one entry after TCRdb re-called the reads with MiXCR. The table lists around 350,000 distinct CDR3 sequences, 18% of them singletons. The sequenced sample consisted of PBMCs. Source of these receptors: a human donor in good health (CMV status not recorded). Some clones in this sample may be carry-over from other donors' samples. The CDR3 runs from the conserved cysteine through the conserved F or W. Each record gives: J gene, D gene, clone size, V gene, CDR3 DNA, CDR3 protein. The D gene is left open where the match is weak. Not all rows give a size; the values are once, few, many and, for expanded clones, a class.

J: TRBJ2-7; D: .; size: many; V: TRBV7-2; DNA: TGTGCCAGCAGCTTACCCTTTAATCCCTACGAGCAGTACTTC; CDR3: CASSLPFNPYEQYF
J: TRBJ1-3; D: .; size: few; V: TRBV18; DNA: TGTGCCAGCTCACCAATCAGGGATCTTGGAAACACCATATATTTT; CDR3: CASSPIRDLGNTIYF
J: TRBJ2-1; D: .; size: .; V: TRBV20-1; DNA: TGCAGTGCTAGAGTCACGGTTGGTGAGCAGTTCTTC; CDR3: CSARVTVGEQFF
J: TRBJ1-4; D: TRBD1; size: .; V: TRBV7-2; DNA: TGTGCCAGCAGCACAACCGACAGGGGTGAAAAACTGTTTTTT; CDR3: CASSTTDRGEKLFF
J: TRBJ2-7; D: TRBD2; size: many; V: TRBV7-2; DNA: TGTGCCAGCAGCTCCAGACTAGCGGGTCTCCACGAGCAGTACTTC; CDR3: CASSSRLAGLHEQYF
J: TRBJ2-1; D: .; size: .; V: TRBV15; DNA: TGTGCCACCAGCAGAGGACAGGTCCTCTCCTACAATGAGCAGTTCTTC; CDR3: CATSRGQVLSYNEQFF
J: TRBJ2-5; D: TRBD1; size: few; V: TRBV7-6; DNA: TGTGCCAGCAGCTTAGGGCCAGGGGGCTGGGAGACCCAGTACTTC; CDR3: CASSLGPGGWETQYF
J: TRBJ2-2; D: .; size: many; V: TRBV12-3/TRBV12-4; DNA: TGTGCCAGCAGTTGGCAGGGGAGCACCGGGGAGCTGTTTTTT; CDR3: CASSWQGSTGELFF
J: TRBJ2-5; D: TRBD2; size: .; V: TRBV20-1; DNA: TGCAGTGCTAGAGGGTTCAGCGGGGGGGCCCGGGAGACCCAGTACTTC; CDR3: CSARGFSGGARETQYF
J: TRBJ1-2; D: .; size: few; V: TRBV4-3; DNA: TGCGCCAGCAGCCGGGGGCCCCAGTTGGGAGGCTACACCTTC; CDR3: CASSRGPQLGGYTF
J: TRBJ2-3; D: TRBD1; size: few; V: TRBV2; DNA: TGTGCCAGCAGTGAGGACAGGGGGCGTAGAGATACGCAGTATTTT; CDR3: CASSEDRGRRDTQYF
J: TRBJ2-3; D: .; size: .; V: TRBV6-2/TRBV6-3; DNA: TGTGCCAGCAGACACCCTAGCACAGATACGCAGTATTTT; CDR3: CASRHPSTDTQYF
J: TRBJ2-6; D: TRBD2; size: .; V: TRBV7-2; DNA: TGTGCCAGCACAGCTAGCGGGGGGGCCTATGGGGCCAACGTCCTGACTTTC; CDR3: CASTASGGAYGANVLTF
J: TRBJ2-5; D: TRBD2; size: .; V: TRBV6-5; DNA: TGTGCCAGCAGCAAACGACTAGCCCAAGAGACCCAGTACTTC; CDR3: CASSKRLAQETQYF
J: TRBJ1-6; D: TRBD1; size: few; V: TRBV28; DNA: TGTGCCAGCAGCACGACAGGGTTCTATTCACCCCTCCACTTT; CDR3: CASSTTGFYSPLHF
J: TRBJ1-1; D: .; size: many; V: TRBV7-6; DNA: TGTGCCAGCAGCCCTTGGGGAAGTGAGGCTGAAGCTTTCTTT; CDR3: CASSPWGSEAEAFF
J: TRBJ2-3; D: TRBD2; size: many; V: TRBV7-8; DNA: TGTGCCAGCAGCCCCACTAGCGGGAGGGCAGGAAATACGCAGTATTTT; CDR3: CASSPTSGRAGNTQYF
J: TRBJ1-5; D: .; size: .; V: TRBV5-1; DNA: TGCGCCAGCAGTGTCGGCGGGGATCAGCCCCAGCATTTT; CDR3: CASSVGGDQPQHF
J: TRBJ2-1; D: .; size: many; V: TRBV7-2; DNA: TGTGCCAGCAGCCCTCCACTAGTCGTTGACGATGAGCAGTTCTTC; CDR3: CASSPPLVVDDEQFF
J: TRBJ2-3; D: .; size: once; V: TRBV6-4; DNA: TGTGCCAGCAGTGACCGGGGCGGGTCCACAGATACGCAGTATTTT; CDR3: CASSDRGGSTDTQYF
J: TRBJ2-2; D: TRBD1; size: few; V: TRBV4-2; DNA: TGTGCCAGCAGCCAAGTGACAGGGTACAACACCGGGGAGCTGTTTTTT; CDR3: CASSQVTGYNTGELFF
J: TRBJ2-7; D: .; size: many; V: TRBV11-2; DNA: TGTGCCAGCAGCTCTATAAACAGAGTTGGATACTACGAGCAGTACTTC; CDR3: CASSSINRVGYYEQYF
J: TRBJ1-2; D: .; size: .; V: TRBV5-4; DNA: TGTGCCAGCAGCTTTGGCTTAAATGGCTACACCTTC; CDR3: CASSFGLNGYTF
J: TRBJ2-3; D: .; size: many; V: TRBV7-2; DNA: TGTGCCAGCAGTTCAAGTAGCACAGATACGCAGTATTTT; CDR3: CASSSSSTDTQYF
J: TRBJ2-3; D: TRBD2; size: many; V: TRBV10-3; DNA: TGTGCCATCAGTGAGTCACGGACTAGCGGACTGAACACAGATACGCAGTATTTT; CDR3: CAISESRTSGLNTDTQYF
J: TRBJ1-2; D: .; size: many; V: TRBV7-2; DNA: TGTGCCAGCAGCCCTGACCAGAACTATGGCTACACCTTC; CDR3: CASSPDQNYGYTF
J: TRBJ2-1; D: .; size: .; V: TRBV20-1; DNA: TGCAGTGCTCCCCTTTATGAGCAGTTCTTC; CDR3: CSAPLYEQFF
J: TRBJ2-1; D: TRBD2; size: .; V: TRBV5-6; DNA: TGTGCCAGCAGTTGGGCCGGCGGGGGGGCCAGGAATGAGCAGTTCTTC; CDR3: CASSWAGGGARNEQFF
J: TRBJ1-4; D: .; size: .; V: TRBV10-3; DNA: TGTGCCATCAGTCAGGACACCACTAATGAAAAACTGTTTTTT; CDR3: CAISQDTTNEKLFF
J: TRBJ1-1; D: .; size: few; V: TRBV5-4; DNA: TGTGCCAGCAGCTTCTTGGGGCGCGCTGAAGCTTTCTTT; CDR3: CASSFLGRAEAFF
J: TRBJ1-4; D: .; size: .; V: TRBV10-3; DNA: TGTGCCATCAGTGAGTCGACCGAATCCAATGAAAAACTGTTTTTT; CDR3: CAISESTESNEKLFF
J: TRBJ2-7; D: .; size: many; V: TRBV7-8; DNA: TGTGCCAGCAGCCACCCGTTGAGGGGAGAGTACGAGCAGTACTTC; CDR3: CASSHPLRGEYEQYF